This TCR beta chain appears in the sequencing data of a study of Tregs in tolerant kidney transplant recipients. Germline V gene lookup returns CDR1 MNHNY and CDR2 SVGAGI (reference sequence). The CDR3 length is 16 residues. The V and J ends lost 4 bases and 4 bases respectively, with 19 bases between them. Method: immunoSEQ multiplex PCR; TCRdb's copy keeps in-frame clones and lacks some. The data contain about 5,600 clones, 90% of them singletons. A note on this clone: The antigen is unknown.

The V call is TRBV6-6, the J call TRBJ1-2; possibly TRBD1 for D (6 bases). The clonotype comes from a human patient who received a combined kidney and bone marrow transplant. The sample in question was Tregs from blood cultured with allogeneic cells, obtained before the transplant. In DNA form, the CDR3 reads TGTGCCAGCAGTTCCCAGTGGATGGAGGGGGGCTATGGCTACACCTTC. Its translation: CASSSQWMEGGYGYTF.